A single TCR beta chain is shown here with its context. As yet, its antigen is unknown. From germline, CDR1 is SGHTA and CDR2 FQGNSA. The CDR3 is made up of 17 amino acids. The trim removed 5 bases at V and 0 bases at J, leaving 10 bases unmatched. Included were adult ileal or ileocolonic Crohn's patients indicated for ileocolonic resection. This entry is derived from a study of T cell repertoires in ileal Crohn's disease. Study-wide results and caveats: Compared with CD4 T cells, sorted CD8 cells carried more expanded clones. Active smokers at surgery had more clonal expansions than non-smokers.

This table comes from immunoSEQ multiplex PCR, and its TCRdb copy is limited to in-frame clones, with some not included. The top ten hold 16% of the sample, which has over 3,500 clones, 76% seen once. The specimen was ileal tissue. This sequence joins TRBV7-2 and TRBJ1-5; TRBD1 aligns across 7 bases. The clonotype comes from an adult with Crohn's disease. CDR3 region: CASSPRTGWDSNQPQHF. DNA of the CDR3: TGTGCCAGCAGCCCTCGGACAGGTTGGGATAGCAATCAGCCCCAGCATTTT.